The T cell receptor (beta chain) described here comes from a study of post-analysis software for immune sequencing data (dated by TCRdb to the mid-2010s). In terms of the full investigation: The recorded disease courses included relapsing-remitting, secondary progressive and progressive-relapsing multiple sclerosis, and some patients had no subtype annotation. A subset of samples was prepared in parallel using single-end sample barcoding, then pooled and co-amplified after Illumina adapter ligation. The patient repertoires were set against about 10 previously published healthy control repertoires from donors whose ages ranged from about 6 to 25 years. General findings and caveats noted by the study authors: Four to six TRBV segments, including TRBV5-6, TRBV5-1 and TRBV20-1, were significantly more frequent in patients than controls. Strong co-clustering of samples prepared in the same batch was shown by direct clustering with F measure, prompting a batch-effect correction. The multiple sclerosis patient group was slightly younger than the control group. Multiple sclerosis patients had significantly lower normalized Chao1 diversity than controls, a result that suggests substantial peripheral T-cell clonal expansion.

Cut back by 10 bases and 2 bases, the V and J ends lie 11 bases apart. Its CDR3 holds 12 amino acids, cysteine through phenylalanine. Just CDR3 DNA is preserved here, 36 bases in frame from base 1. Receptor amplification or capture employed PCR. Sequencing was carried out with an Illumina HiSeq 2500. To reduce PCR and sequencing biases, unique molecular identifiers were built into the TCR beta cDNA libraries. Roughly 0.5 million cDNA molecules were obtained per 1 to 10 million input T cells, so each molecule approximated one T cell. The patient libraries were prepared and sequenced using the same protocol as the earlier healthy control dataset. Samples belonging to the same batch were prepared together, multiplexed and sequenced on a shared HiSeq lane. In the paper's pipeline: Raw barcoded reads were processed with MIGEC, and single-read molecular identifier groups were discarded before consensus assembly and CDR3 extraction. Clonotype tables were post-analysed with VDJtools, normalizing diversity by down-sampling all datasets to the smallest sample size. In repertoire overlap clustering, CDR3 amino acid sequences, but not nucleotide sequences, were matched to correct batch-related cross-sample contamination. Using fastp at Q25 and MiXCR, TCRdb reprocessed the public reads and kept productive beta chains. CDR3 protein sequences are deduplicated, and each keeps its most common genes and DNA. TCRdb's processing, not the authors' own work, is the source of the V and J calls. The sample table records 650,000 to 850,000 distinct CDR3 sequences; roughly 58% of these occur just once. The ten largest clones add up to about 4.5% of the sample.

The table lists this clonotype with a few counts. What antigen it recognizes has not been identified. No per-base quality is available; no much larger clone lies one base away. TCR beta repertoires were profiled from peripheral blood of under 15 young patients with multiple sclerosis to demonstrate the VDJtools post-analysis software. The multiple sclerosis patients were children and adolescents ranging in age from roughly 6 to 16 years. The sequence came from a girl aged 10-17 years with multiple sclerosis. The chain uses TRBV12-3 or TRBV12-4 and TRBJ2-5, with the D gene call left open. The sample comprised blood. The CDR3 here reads CATAPEQETQYF. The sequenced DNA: TGTGCCACCGCGCCGGAACAAGAGACCCAGTACTTC.